A selection of T cell receptor beta chains follows, all from one sample in a study of blood T cell repertoires in COVID-19. Using immunoSEQ multiplex PCR, the repertoire was profiled, and TCRdb retains in-frame clones only, with some absent. The table includes over 250,000 clones, roughly four fifths detected once. Sequenced: peripheral blood. Receptor source: a woman aged 50 to 60 who had recovered from COVID-19. CDR3s include the opening cysteine and the closing phenylalanine or tryptophan. The D gene is left open where the match is weak. Clone size is given for some rows only: seen once, a few or many times, or a class if the clone is expanded.

length	D	size	V	J	DNA	CDR3
15	-	-	TRBV7-9	TRBJ1-6	TGTGCCAGCAGCTTAGGGTCAGGGGAAGGCTCACCCCTCCACTTT	CASSLGSGEGSPLHF
15	-	-	TRBV4-2	TRBJ2-7	TGTGCCAGCAGCCCGACACGGACTCAAAACTACGAGCAGTACTTC	CASSPTRTQNYEQYF
15	-	few	TRBV29-1	TRBJ2-6	TGCAGCGTTGGGGGAAAGGGGTCTGGGGCCAACGTCCTGACTTTC	CSVGGKGSGANVLTF
14	TRBD1	few	TRBV7-2	TRBJ1-2	TGTGCCAGCAGCCCGAATGACAGGGCGTATGGCTACACCTTC	CASSPNDRAYGYTF
13	-	few	TRBV4-3	TRBJ1-2	TGCGCCAGCAGTTCACGGGGATGGTCGGGCTACACCTTC	CASSSRGWSGYTF
16	-	-	TRBV28	TRBJ2-7	TGTGCCAGCAGTTCGTCCGATGTAACAGGTTCCTACGAGCAGTACTTC	CASSSSDVTGSYEQYF
14	-	-	TRBV3-1/TRBV3-2	TRBJ1-5	TGTGCCAGCAGCCCAGGGGCCAGCAATCAGCCCCAGCATTTT	CASSPGASNQPQHF
12	-	-	TRBV19	TRBJ1-4	TGTGCCAGTAGTATTCGGGGGGAAAAACTGTTTTTT	CASSIRGEKLFF
15	TRBD1	-	TRBV5-4	TRBJ1-2	TGTGCCAGCAGTTTTGACAGGGGGGAATTCTATGGCTACACCTTC	CASSFDRGEFYGYTF
15	TRBD1	-	TRBV19	TRBJ1-6	TGTGCCAGTAGCCGAACAAGACAGGGTAATTCACCCCTCCACTTT	CASSRTRQGNSPLHF
12	-	-	TRBV2	TRBJ2-7	TGTGCCAGCAGTTGGGGGGTGGGAGAGCAGTACTTC	CASSWGVGEQYF
14	-	few	TRBV10-3	TRBJ1-3	TGTGCCATCAGTGTGGAGGGGTTAGGAAACACCATATATTTT	CAISVEGLGNTIYF
12	-	-	TRBV2	TRBJ2-7	TGTGCCAGCAGTGGTAGGGGGGGCAATCAGTACTTC	CASSGRGGNQYF
15	TRBD1	-	TRBV7-9	TRBJ1-2	TGTGCCAGCAGCTTAGACGGACAGGGGGCAAAGGGCTACACCTTC	CASSLDGQGAKGYTF
16	TRBD1	-	TRBV19	TRBJ1-5	TGTGCCAGTAGTATCCCGGACAGGTTATTGCCCCAGCCCCAGCATTTT	CASSIPDRLLPQPQHF
15	TRBD2	-	TRBV10-3	TRBJ2-1	TGTGCCATCGGGGAACTAGCGGGAGGCCGGGATGAGCAGTTCTTC	CAIGELAGGRDEQFF
19	TRBD1	once	TRBV4-1	TRBJ2-6	TGCGCCAGCAGCCAAGTCCCTGGACAGGGTGCAAACTGGGCCAACGTCCTGACTTTC	CASSQVPGQGANWANVLTF
11	-	-	TRBV7-9	TRBJ1-1	TGTGCCAGCAGCTTCAGGTCTGAAGCTTTCTTT	CASSFRSEAFF
16	TRBD1	-	TRBV15	TRBJ2-7	TGTGCCACCAGCAGAGATACAGGGGGCCATTCCTACGAGCAGTACTTC	CATSRDTGGHSYEQYF
13	-	many	TRBV7-9	TRBJ1-2	TGTGCCAGCAGCTCCGGGACTCTTGGGGGCTACACCTTC	CASSSGTLGGYTF
17	TRBD2	-	TRBV6-2/TRBV6-3	TRBJ2-7	TGTGCCAGCAGTTACTCCTCTGGGGGACTAGCGGGTTACGAGCAGTACTTC	CASSYSSGGLAGYEQYF
15	TRBD2	-	TRBV9	TRBJ2-2	TGTGCCAGCAGCGGGGCGGGAGGAGTCACCGGGGAGCTGTTTTTT	CASSGAGGVTGELFF
15	TRBD1	-	TRBV4-1	TRBJ1-2	TGCGCCAGCAGCCCCCCCATTCGGACAGGGGGTGGCTACACCTTC	CASSPPIRTGGGYTF
15	TRBD2	few	TRBV28	TRBJ2-1	TGTGCCAGCAGCTCTCCGGGACTAGCGGCCAATGAGCAGTTCTTC	CASSSPGLAANEQFF
14	-	-	TRBV5-4	TRBJ1-2	TGTGCCAGCAGCTTTGGTGGGAGGGAAGATGGCTACACCTTC	CASSFGGREDGYTF
15	TRBD1	-	TRBV7-8	TRBJ1-6	TGTGCCAGCAGCTTACCAGGACAGGGTAATTCACCCCTCCACTTT	CASSLPGQGNSPLHF
15	-	-	TRBV7-9	TRBJ1-4	TGTGCCAGCAGCTTAGAGACAGATTACGATGAAAAACTGTTTTTT	CASSLETDYDEKLFF
11	-	-	TRBV12-3/TRBV12-4	TRBJ2-5	TGTGCCAGCACCCCTAGCGAGACCCAGTACTTC	CASTPSETQYF
15	-	-	TRBV6-5	TRBJ2-5	TGTGCCAGCAGTTATGGCAGAGGAATTCAAGAGACCCAGTACTTC	CASSYGRGIQETQYF
12	-	-	TRBV10-3	TRBJ1-5	TGTGCCATCAGTGAAGCCAATCAGCCCCAGCATTTT	CAISEANQPQHF
15	TRBD1	-	TRBV7-2	TRBJ1-4	TGTGCCAGCAGCCCGCGTCCCGGGACAGGGGAAAAACTGTTTTTT	CASSPRPGTGEKLFF
15	TRBD1	-	TRBV9	TRBJ1-2	TGTGCCAGCAGCGTCAGACAGGGGGCTAACTATGGCTACACCTTC	CASSVRQGANYGYTF
16	TRBD2	once	TRBV23-1	TRBJ2-7	TGCGCCAGCAGTCAATCGATTCGGGAGGCCCACTACGAGCAGTACTTC	CASSQSIREAHYEQYF
11	-	-	TRBV28	TRBJ2-1	TGTGCCAGCAGTTTGAGAGGTGAGCAGTTCTTC	CASSLRGEQFF
13	TRBD1	-	TRBV2	TRBJ2-7	TGTGCCAGCAGTGGACAGGGGGCGGGAGAGCAGTACTTC	CASSGQGAGEQYF
14	TRBD2	-	TRBV24-1	TRBJ2-7	TGTGCCACCAGCAATAGCGGGAGCTCCTACGAGCAGTACTTC	CATSNSGSSYEQYF
15	TRBD1	-	TRBV7-7	TRBJ2-2	TGTGCCAGCAGCCCCGGGACAGTGAACACCGGGGAGCTGTTTTTT	CASSPGTVNTGELFF
14	-	-	TRBV30	TRBJ2-5	TGTGCCTGGAGTTGGGACATTTTACAAGAGACCCAGTACTTC	CAWSWDILQETQYF
13	TRBD1	once	TRBV5-4	TRBJ1-6	TGTGCCAGCAGGACAGGGGAGGATTCACCCCTCCACTTT	CASRTGEDSPLHF
16	-	-	TRBV5-1	TRBJ1-3	TGCGCCAGCAGCTTGGTCTACAGGGTCCGAGGAAACACCATATATTTT	CASSLVYRVRGNTIYF
18	TRBD2	-	TRBV7-2	TRBJ2-3	TGTGCCAGCAGCTTAGTTTCTGCGGGGGGGCCGGGGGGAGATACGCAGTATTTT	CASSLVSAGGPGGDTQYF
14	-	-	TRBV19	TRBJ1-5	TGTGCCAGTAGTGGCGGGTGGCGCAATCAGCCCCAGCATTTT	CASSGGWRNQPQHF
12	-	-	TRBV2	TRBJ2-7	TGTGCCAGCAGACAAACGACCTACGAGCAGTACTTC	CASRQTTYEQYF
14	-	-	TRBV2	TRBJ1-3	TGTGCCAGTAGGACATCCAGCTCTGGAAACACCATATATTTT	CASRTSSSGNTIYF
15	-	-	TRBV30	TRBJ1-5	TGTGCCTGGAGTACAGGCAGGGAGGGGGGTCAGCCCCAGCATTTT	CAWSTGREGGQPQHF
15	TRBD1	-	TRBV28	TRBJ2-1	TGTGCCAGCAGTTTAATGCAGGGGGCCTACAATGAGCAGTTCTTC	CASSLMQGAYNEQFF
17	TRBD2	-	TRBV11-2	TRBJ2-5	TGTGCCAGCAGCTTAGTAGGACTAGCGGGAGGGCAAGAGACCCAGTACTTC	CASSLVGLAGGQETQYF
12	-	few	TRBV12-5	TRBJ1-5	TGTGCTAGTGGTTTCACCCCAGTGGCCCAGCATTTT	CASGFTPVAQHF
12	-	-	TRBV9	TRBJ2-1	TGTGCCAGCAGCGTATCCCTAAATGAGCAGTTCTTC	CASSVSLNEQFF
15	TRBD1	-	TRBV6-2/TRBV6-3	TRBJ2-7	TGTGCCAGCAGCCAACCGGGACAGAGGTTGCACGAGCAGTACTTC	CASSQPGQRLHEQYF
15	TRBD2	-	TRBV19	TRBJ2-1	TGTGCCAGTACCTCCCGGACTAGCGGGAGGAATGAGCAGTTCTTC	CASTSRTSGRNEQFF
16	TRBD2	few	TRBV4-1	TRBJ2-7	TGCGCCAGCAGTCGAAGGACTAGCGGGGAATCCTACGAGCAGTACTTC	CASSRRTSGESYEQYF
13	-	-	TRBV19	TRBJ2-3	TGTGCCAGTAGTAAGCTAGCCACAGATACGCAGTATTTT	CASSKLATDTQYF
15	-	once	TRBV5-4	TRBJ2-7	TGTGCCAGCAGCTTGGATGGGAGGCGCTCCTACGAGCAGTACTTC	CASSLDGRRSYEQYF
15	TRBD1	-	TRBV19	TRBJ1-2	TGTGCCAGTAGTTCTCCGGGACAGGGCAACTATGGCTACACCTTC	CASSSPGQGNYGYTF
15	-	-	TRBV28	TRBJ2-4	TGTGCCAGCAGTTCTTTGGAGAGTGCCAAAAACATTCAGTACTTC	CASSSLESAKNIQYF
15	TRBD1	-	TRBV28	TRBJ2-5	TGTGCCAGCAGTTTGATGACAGGGGGGGGAGAGACCCAGTACTTC	CASSLMTGGGETQYF
18	TRBD1	-	TRBV5-1	TRBJ1-3	TGCGCCAGCAGCTTGGATAGACAGGGCCAAAACTCTGGAAACACCATATATTTT	CASSLDRQGQNSGNTIYF
17	TRBD2	-	TRBV18	TRBJ2-7	TGTGCCAGCTCGCGGGGACTAGCGGGAGGACTGGGTTACGAGCAGTACTTC	CASSRGLAGGLGYEQYF